The clone carrying this T cell receptor (beta chain) was counted between two and nine times. Its antigen is as yet unknown. The data derive from a study of regulatory T cells in long-lasting Graves disease. Study at large: For under 3 months, newly diagnosed Graves' patients had been taking antithyroid drugs. Whole-study results and caveats: Persistent disease preferred TRBV28, TRBJ1-2 and TRBJ2-5; new disease, TRBV20-1 and TRBJ2-1.

CDR3 regions were amplified by Arm-PCR using iRepertoire HTBI primers to build TCR beta libraries. TCRdb independently ran MiXCR on the multiplex PCR reads; one entry per CDR3 protein. This sample has around 450,000 distinct CDR3 sequences, with around 15% found just once. Time point defined: newly diagnosed GD, antithyroid drugs for less than 3 months. Researchers made the TCR library from RNA that was extracted from PBMCs. The CDR3 is 13 amino acids. V was clipped by 2 bases and J by 7 bases, with 11 bases between them. The germline CDR1 and CDR2 sequences are LGHDT and YNNKEL (reference sequence). This sample was also put to use in a study of T cells in Graves' hyperthyroidism and ophthalmopathy.

Here the sequenced sample was peripheral blood mononuclear cells (PBMCs), taken at new diagnosis, from a patient treated with antithyroid drugs. The TCR sequence derives from a man aged 40-49 years with Graves disease. The chain is built from TRBV3-1 and TRBJ1-2; D perhaps matches TRBD1 (6 bases). CDR3 DNA sequence: TGTGCCAGCAGCCAACCCACCAGGGGTGGCTACACCTTC. Translating gives CASSQPTRGGYTF.